Listed below are T cell receptor beta chains from one sample, sequenced in a study of response to subunit inactivated influenza vaccine. TCRdb reprocessed the RT-PCR reads via MiXCR and lists one record per CDR3 protein. The sample records hundreds of thousands of distinct CDR3 sequences, about a sixth being singletons. Source: PBMCs from blood, taken approximately 12 days after vaccination. These receptors originate from a man in his forties or fifties who received an inactivated influenza vaccine. CDR3s include the opening cysteine and the closing phenylalanine or tryptophan. A D gene is named only where the DNA matches it firmly. Only part of the rows carry a size: once, few, many, or a class if the clone is expanded.

j_gene | d_gene | abundance | v_gene | CDR3aa | CDR3nt
TRBJ2-2 | TRBD1 | few | TRBV2 | CASSSGQGMFPGELFF | TGTGCCAGCTCTTCTGGACAGGGGATGTTTCCCGGGGAGCTGTTTTTT
TRBJ2-7 | TRBD1 | few | TRBV5-1 | CASSTNRGTYEQYF | TGCGCCAGCAGCACAAACAGGGGAACGTACGAGCAGTACTTC
TRBJ2-1 | . | few | TRBV24-1 | CATSPGWNEQFF | TGTGCCACCAGTCCGGGTTGGAATGAGCAGTTCTTC
TRBJ2-1 | . | few | TRBV10-1 | CASSGSINVNEQFF | TGCGCCAGCTCGGGGTCGATCAATGTCAATGAGCAGTTCTTC
TRBJ2-3 | . | . | TRBV4-1 | CASSQELRTARTDTQYF | TGCGCCAGCAGCCAAGAACTGAGGACGGCGCGGACAGATACGCAGTATTTT
TRBJ2-7 | . | . | TRBV2 | CASSVTADEQYF | TGTGCCAGCAGTGTTACAGCCGACGAGCAGTACTTC
TRBJ2-1 | . | . | TRBV6-2/TRBV6-3 | CASSYSGITYNEQFF | TGTGCCAGCAGTTACAGTGGCATCACCTACAATGAGCAGTTCTTC
TRBJ2-1 | TRBD2 | . | TRBV6-5 | CASSYPRGGRVWNNEQFF | TGTGCCAGCAGTTACCCCCGGGGAGGGAGGGTTTGGAACAATGAGCAGTTCTTC
TRBJ2-2 | . | . | TRBV3-1 | CASSPFRGVSTGELFF | TGTGCCAGCAGCCCGTTTCGTGGCGTGTCCACCGGGGAGCTGTTTTTT
TRBJ2-7 | . | few | TRBV13 | CASSASSGYPREQYF | TGTGCCAGCAGCGCCTCCTCGGGCTACCCCCGCGAGCAGTACTTC
TRBJ2-1 | . | few | TRBV5-1 | CASSLELAVANNEQFF | TGCGCCAGCAGCTTGGAACTCGCCGTCGCCAACAATGAGCAGTTCTTC
TRBJ2-7 | . | few | TRBV20-1 | CSAREQAHPYEQYF | TGCAGTGCTAGAGAGCAGGCACACCCCTACGAGCAGTACTTC
TRBJ2-1 | . | . | TRBV19 | CASSMTRGSSYNEQFF | TGTGCCAGTAGTATGACTAGGGGGAGCTCCTACAATGAGCAGTTCTTC
TRBJ2-3 | TRBD2 | . | TRBV20-1 | CSALAGAGVTDTQYF | TGCAGTGCCTTAGCGGGAGCGGGTGTAACAGATACGCAGTATTTT
TRBJ1-2 | . | . | TRBV20-1 | CSAKDTANYGYTF | TGCAGTGCCAAGGACACGGCTAACTATGGCTACACCTTC
TRBJ2-3 | TRBD2 | few | TRBV9 | CASSATRLAGGLTDTQYF | TGTGCCAGCAGCGCCACTAGACTAGCGGGGGGGCTCACAGATACGCAGTATTTT
TRBJ2-7 | TRBD2 | . | TRBV20-1 | CSAADLTSGSSYEQYF | TGCAGTGCCGCTGATCTGACTAGCGGGAGCTCCTACGAGCAGTACTTC
TRBJ1-4 | . | . | TRBV6-1 | CASRDIRDREKLFF | TGTGCCAGCAGGGATATCCGGGACCGTGAAAAACTGTTTTTT
TRBJ2-5 | TRBD2 | few | TRBV4-2 | CASSQGRAGEETQYF | TGTGCCAGCAGCCAAGGACGGGCGGGAGAGGAGACCCAGTACTTC
TRBJ2-2 | . | few | TRBV12-3/TRBV12-4 | CASRSYRVNGELFF | TGTGCCAGCAGGTCGTACAGGGTTAACGGGGAGCTGTTTTTT
TRBJ2-2 | . | . | TRBV4-3 | CASGLTTGGGGELFF | TGCGCCAGCGGCCTTACTACCGGGGGTGGCGGGGAGCTGTTTTTT
TRBJ2-1 | . | . | TRBV20-1 | CSARPTGTGYNEQFF | TGCAGTGCTAGACCTACCGGGACTGGTTACAATGAGCAGTTCTTC
TRBJ2-2 | TRBD1 | few | TRBV5-5 | CASSPGTGGLRTGELFF | TGTGCCAGCAGCCCCGGGACAGGGGGATTGAGGACCGGGGAGCTGTTTTTT
TRBJ1-1 | . | . | TRBV15 | CATSRESRNTEAFF | TGTGCCACCAGCAGAGAGTCCAGGAACACTGAAGCTTTCTTT